Given below is one T cell receptor beta chain in context. This entry is derived from a study of shared clonotypes between healthy human individuals. The donors were all Caucasian adults (living in Nashville, Tennessee). This table comes from immunoSEQ multiplex PCR, and its TCRdb copy is limited to in-frame clones, with some not included. The sample lists roughly 500,000 clones, over 70% occurring once. The clonotype was recovered from a woman between 35 and 50 years old in good health. Some clones in this sample may be carry-over from other donors' samples. The sequenced sample was PBMCs.

The CDR3 coding sequence is TGTGCCAGTAGTATCCGACTCCCGGGGGGGACCGGGGAGCTGTTTTTT. Translated, it gives CASSIRLPGGTGELFF. The chain links TRBV19 to TRBJ2-2; 8 bases line up with TRBD2. CDR3 size: 16 residues. Germline V lookup: CDR1 LNHDA, CDR2 SQIVND (reference sequence). The trim removed 3 bases at V and 5 bases at J, leaving 8 bases unmatched.